This entry describes one T cell receptor beta chain. This entry belongs to a study of blood T cell repertoires in COVID-19. Study context: The study drew acute and convalescent COVID-19 samples from the United States, Italy and Spain. PBMCs, B-cell-depleted T cells, or T cells provided the cDNA or gDNA that made up the material.

Authors' methods: Amplification with reference gene primers provided the estimates of nucleated cell counts. Profiling relied on immunoSEQ multiplex PCR, and the TCRdb table lists in-frame clones only, not all of them. V, J and clone size are those of that table, while D and trimming were read from the DNA. This sample has about 210,000 clones, with approximately 82% found just once. Germline V gives CDR1 LNHDA, CDR2 SQIVND (reference sequence). The CDR3 is made up of 14 amino acids. Deletions cut 3 bases from V and 5 bases from J, with 13 bases between. The chain joins TRBV19 to TRBJ1-1; no clear D. The clonotype comes from a woman aged 35 to 49 with acute or convalescent COVID-19. Sequenced sample: peripheral blood. The CDR3 sequence: CASSIVSGRTEAFF. In DNA, the CDR3 is TGTGCCAGTAGTATTGTGAGCGGGCGAACTGAAGCTTTCTTT.